This T cell receptor beta chain was observed in a study of vaccination effects on CD4 cells after COVID-19. Looking at the study overall: Ahead of sequencing, the ViraFEST assay grew antigen-specific CD4+ T cells using viral peptide pools.

This table comes from immunoSEQ multiplex PCR, and its TCRdb copy is limited to in-frame clones, with some not included. The table has 45,000 to 55,000 clones, just over 70% seen once. Germline lookup yields CDR1 WSHSY and CDR2 SAAADI. This CDR3 has 16 amino acids. The V and J ends lost 3 bases and 1 base, in that order; junction bases with no gene match: 9. Scientists isolated CD4+ T cells after a roughly ten-day culture period ended. Each participant was given two doses of one vaccine (BNT162b2 or mRNA-1273). Absence of prior SARS-CoV-2 infection characterized the vaccine recipients, who showed negative nucleocapsid antibodies. A few counts support this clone. Its antigen is not known.

This TCR was sampled from a human donor who received a COVID-19 vaccine. This chain links TRBV10-2 with TRBJ2-7; 7 nucleotides match TRBD1. This specimen consisted of CD4+ T cells from PBMCs cultured without peptide, obtained after COVID-19 vaccination. The CDR3 sequence is CASSDAGGGRSYEQYF. The CDR3 nucleotides are TGCGCCAGCAGTGACGCAGGGGGTGGCAGGTCCTACGAGCAGTACTTC.